These T cell receptor beta chains were read from a single sample in a study of Graves' ophthalmopathy and Graves' hyperthyroidism. A single record per CDR3 protein comes from TCRdb applying MiXCR to the multiplex PCR reads. The table includes some 410,000 distinct CDR3 sequences, approximately 21% detected once. The sequencing sample was made of peripheral blood. Receptors were obtained from a woman aged 18 to 35 with stable Graves' hyperthyroidism. CDR3s include the opening cysteine and the closing phenylalanine or tryptophan. The D gene is left open where the match is weak. Not every row has a clone size; where given, it reads once, few, many or a size class.

d_call clone_size j_call v_call cdr3_nt cdr3_aa
. many TRBJ1-5 TRBV12-3/TRBV12-4 TGTGCCAGCAGCATGATAGGGTTCAATCAGCCCCAGCATTTT CASSMIGFNQPQHF
TRBD1 few TRBJ2-7 TRBV6-1 TGTGCCAGCAGTGGGGACAGGGTGAAGCAGTACTTC CASSGDRVKQYF
. many TRBJ1-5 TRBV19 TGTGCCAGTAGTACAGACAGACATCAGCCCCAGCATTTT CASSTDRHQPQHF
. many TRBJ1-2 TRBV12-3/TRBV12-4 TGTGCCAGCACCCTTGGAGGAGGGTCCTATGGCTACACCTTC CASTLGGGSYGYTF
. many TRBJ2-5 TRBV5-1 TGCGCCAGCAGCTCAGGACAGCTACTCCAAGAGACCCAGTACTTC CASSSGQLLQETQYF
TRBD2 . TRBJ2-3 TRBV6-2/TRBV6-3 TGTGCCAGCAGCAGTCGACTAGCGGGAGCTCGAGATACGCAGTATTTT CASSSRLAGARDTQYF
TRBD1 many TRBJ2-5 TRBV30 TGTGCCTGGAGTCCGGGACAGGGGGAAGAGACCCAGTACTTC CAWSPGQGEETQYF
. many TRBJ1-1 TRBV6-2/TRBV6-3 TGTGCCAGCAGCCCTCAGGGGAGTACTGAAGCTTTCTTT CASSPQGSTEAFF
. many TRBJ2-7 TRBV30 TGTGCCTGGAGAGGCAGGAGTTTTGGAGAGCAGTACTTC CAWRGRSFGEQYF
TRBD1 many TRBJ2-6 TRBV28 TGTGCCAGCATCCCAACATCCGGGACAGGCCCTTCTGGGGCCAACGTCCTGACTTTC CASIPTSGTGPSGANVLTF
. . TRBJ1-6 TRBV28 TGTGCCAGCAGTTCCCGAGACGACAGCCTTAACTCCCTCCACTTT CASSSRDDSLNSLHF
. many TRBJ2-7 TRBV19 TGTGCCAGTAGTAGCGGGAAGCACGAGCAGTACTTC CASSSGKHEQYF
TRBD1 many TRBJ2-2 TRBV11-2 TGTGCCAGCAGCTACCGGGACAGGGGTTCCGGGGAGCTGTTTTTT CASSYRDRGSGELFF
TRBD1 . TRBJ2-7 TRBV20-1 TGCAGTGCGTCACCCCGGGACAGTTTAACCTACGAGCAGTACTTC CSASPRDSLTYEQYF
TRBD1 many TRBJ1-1 TRBV30 TGTGCCTGGAGTAGTCGGCAGGGGGGGGTAGCTTTCTTT CAWSSRQGGVAFF
TRBD2 many TRBJ2-7 TRBV27 TGTGCCAGCAGTCCGCTAGCGGGAGGGCCGGGTGAGCAGTACTTC CASSPLAGGPGEQYF
TRBD2 many TRBJ2-7 TRBV28 TGTGCCAGCAAAGGACGGTCGGGGGGCGAGCAGTACTTC CASKGRSGGEQYF
. . TRBJ2-5 TRBV28 TGTGCCAGCAGTTTTTGGGGTGGAGAGGAGACCCAGTACTTC CASSFWGGEETQYF
TRBD2 few TRBJ2-7 TRBV11-2 TGTGCCAGCAGCTTAGAGGCCCTAGCGGGTGCCAGCTCCTACGAGCAGTACTTC CASSLEALAGASSYEQYF
. many TRBJ1-1 TRBV29-1 TGCAGCGTTGGAGGGGGGGCCTTGAACACTGAAGCTTTCTTT CSVGGGALNTEAFF
. . TRBJ1-2 TRBV7-2 TGTGCCAGCACCCTACGGACTTTTGGTGGCTACACCTTC CASTLRTFGGYTF
. many TRBJ2-5 TRBV6-5 TGTGCCACCGCCTGGGCCCCGCGCGAGACCCAGTACTTC CATAWAPRETQYF
TRBD2 . TRBJ2-5 TRBV20-1 TGCAGTGCTAGGCCCCTCCGGGGGGAAGAGACCCAGTACTTC CSARPLRGEETQYF
. many TRBJ1-1 TRBV19 TGTGCCAGTAGTACTGGCACCAGGAGCACTGAAGCTTTCTTT CASSTGTRSTEAFF
TRBD1 many TRBJ1-2 TRBV2 TGTGCCAGCAGAAAATGGACAGGGGAATCCTATGGCTACACCTTC CASRKWTGESYGYTF
. . TRBJ2-7 TRBV11-2 TGTGCCAGCAGCACGAACGGACAGAGCTACGAGCAGTACTTC CASSTNGQSYEQYF
TRBD1 many TRBJ2-7 TRBV6-5 TGTGCCAGCAGTTACTCGTGGACAGGGAACTACGAGCAGTACTTC CASSYSWTGNYEQYF
. many TRBJ1-2 TRBV6-5 TGTGCCGTCAGAGACACAACGATGAGCTACACCTTC CAVRDTTMSYTF
. many TRBJ2-7 TRBV6-5 TGTGCCAGCAGTTCCCAAAACACAAAAGGACAGAGAGCTACATCCGAGCAGTACTTC CASSSQNTKGQRATSEQYF
TRBD2 . TRBJ2-5 TRBV4-3 TGCGCCAGCAGCCAAGACCTAGCGGGAGGAGGAGAGACCCAGTACTTC CASSQDLAGGGETQYF
. . TRBJ2-7 TRBV12-3/TRBV12-4 TGTGCCAGCAGCCTACGACAAGGGGGAAACGAGCAGTACTTC CASSLRQGGNEQYF
TRBD1 many TRBJ1-1 TRBV6-5 TGTGCCAGCAGTTTTAGGACAGGGCTGGACACTGAAGCTTTCTTT CASSFRTGLDTEAFF
. few TRBJ1-2 TRBV30 TGTGCCTGGAGTTACAGCTATGGCTACACCTTC CAWSYSYGYTF
. . TRBJ2-6 TRBV6-5 TGTGCCAGCAGTTCCTCAGGGCGGGGGGCCAACGTCCTGACTTTC CASSSSGRGANVLTF